The next 27 T cell receptor beta chains were all read from a single sample in a study of CXCR3-negative and CXCR3-positive naive CD8 T cells. General study points: Naive cells positive for CXCR3 carried more hydrophobic TRB CDR3s than CXCR3-negative ones.

Their antigens are not known. 5' RACE with UMI labels generated the TRB cDNA libraries. From the 5' RACE reads, TCRdb lists one entry per CDR3 protein and no DNA. The table for this sample gives around 88,000 distinct CDR3 sequences. Specimen: naive CXCR3+ CD8+ T cells from blood. The subset: CD45RO-CCR7+CD27+CD95- naive CD8+ T cells expressing CXCR3 (TNR3+). The receptors were gathered from a human donor in good health. Some clones in this sample may be carry-over from other donors' samples.

V and J are TRBV29-1 and TRBJ2-7. Per germline, CDR1 SQVTM and CDR2 ANQGSEA. CDR3 size: 13 residues. The chain's CDR3 is CSVEDGEDYEQYF.

The chain has TRBV27 and TRBJ1-1; TCRdb outputs TRBD1, but without DNA this stays unchecked. The CDR3 extends over 15 amino acids. CDR1 is MNHEY and CDR2 is SMNVEV in the germline V gene (reference sequence). The CDR3 here is CASSQGGVMNTEAFF.

The gene calls are TRBV4-2 and TRBJ2-7. The CDR3 loop spans 16 amino acids. CDR1 and CDR2 (germline): LGHNA, YNFKEQ. CDR3 region: CASSQEGNGVSYEQYF.

V usage is TRBV2 and J usage is TRBJ1-1; with no DNA, the TCRdb D assignment of TRBD1 cannot be verified. The CDR3 sequence is 13 residues long. The germline gives CDR1 SNHLY, CDR2 FYNNEI. CDR3 in amino acids: CASSEVGGTEAFF. The whole variable domain, remainder taken from reference TRBV2 and TRBJ1-1, is EPEVTQTPSHQVTQMGQEVILRCVPISNHLYFYWYRQILGQKVEFLVSFYNNEISEKSEIFDDQFSVERPDGSNFTLKIRSTKLEDSAMYFCASSEVGGTEAFFGQGTRLTVV.

The gene calls are TRBV6-2 or TRBV6-3 and TRBJ2-7; TCRdb proposes TRBD1, but this gene call is untestable without DNA. The CDR3 is 14 residues long. From germline, CDR1 is MNHEY and CDR2 SVGEGT. The CDR3: CASSSAGIGYEQYF.

The chain carries TRBV14 and TRBJ2-7; TCRdb designates TRBD2, a call that cannot be tested without DNA. Germline CDR1 and CDR2: SGHDN and FVKESK. The CDR3 is made up of 14 amino acids. The CDR3 sequence is CASSPGRYFYEQYF.

The gene calls are TRBV7-3 and TRBJ2-1; TCRdb picks TRBD2, but there is no DNA to check that call. Looked up from germline, CDR1 is SGHTA and CDR2 is FQGTGA. There are 19 residues in the CDR3. The CDR3 spells CASSSPGASAGGPGNEQFF. Combining the CDR3 with reference TRBV7-3 and TRBJ2-1 gives the whole variable domain GAGVSQTPSNKVTEKGKYVELRCDPISGHTALYWYRQSLGQGPEFLIYFQGTGAADDSGLPNDRFFAVRPEGSVSTLKIQRTERGDSAVYLCASSSPGASAGGPGNEQFFGPGTRLTVL.

V gene TRBV27 combines with J gene TRBJ2-7. CDR1 and CDR2 from the germline V gene are MNHEY and SMNVEV (reference sequence). The CDR3 has 15 amino acids. CDR3 sequence: CASSLVLSGSYEQYF.

V and J are TRBV5-1 and TRBJ2-1. Germline lookup yields CDR1 SGHRS and CDR2 YFSETQ. CDR3 size: 14 residues. The CDR3 spells CASSPKESSDEQFF.

This rearrangement joins TRBV14 to TRBJ2-2; TCRdb calls TRBD1, which cannot be checked without DNA. The CDR3 is made up of 17 amino acids. Germline CDR1 and CDR2: SGHDN and FVKESK. The CDR3 here is CASSSQGQGRWTGELFF.

The chain's CDR3 is CASSLETSYERYF. V usage is TRBV7-6 and J usage is TRBJ2-7. Germline V gene sequence: CDR1 SGHVS, CDR2 FNYEAQ. This CDR3 is 13 amino acids long.

The rearrangement joins TRBV7-9 to TRBJ1-1; TCRdb selects TRBD1, and the lack of DNA leaves this call unchecked. The CDR3 has 16 amino acids. Germline V gives CDR1 SEHNR, CDR2 FQNEAQ (reference sequence). This chain's CDR3 is CASSSIPGTGHTEAFF.

The J gene is TRBJ1-4, the V gene TRBV6-5; TCRdb gives TRBD1 as the D gene, but with no DNA this cannot be confirmed. Germline V gene sequence: CDR1 MNHEY, CDR2 SVGAGI. This CDR3 region has 16 residues. CDR3 sequence reads: CASSYDANRNYEKLFF.

V is TRBV5-1 and J is TRBJ2-2; lacking DNA, the TRBD1 call made by TCRdb goes unchecked. The CDR3 covers 13 residues. Looked up from germline, CDR1 is SGHRS and CDR2 is YFSETQ. The CDR3: CASRPGGSGELFF. Filled out from reference TRBV5-1 and TRBJ2-2, the complete variable domain reads KAGVTQTPRYLIKTRGQQVTLSCSPISGHRSVSWYQQTPGQGLQFLFEYFSETQRNKGNFPGRFSGRQFSNSRSEMNVSTLELGDSALYLCASRPGGSGELFFGEGSRLTVL.

The chain is built from TRBV6-2 or TRBV6-3 and TRBJ1-6; TCRdb reports TRBD1, a call that lacks DNA to check it against. Looked up from germline, CDR1 is MNHEY and CDR2 is SVGEGT. The CDR3 length is 15 residues. CDR3 in amino acids: CASTAGEGAASPLHF.

The rearrangement links TRBV4-2 to TRBJ1-1; TCRdb proposes TRBD1, but this gene call is untestable without DNA. Germline CDR1 reads LGHNA; CDR2 reads YNFKEQ. The CDR3 has 14 residues. The CDR3 is CASSQEGGNTEAFF.

V gene TRBV28 combines with J gene TRBJ2-7. Germline-derived CDR1 and CDR2 are MDHEN and SYDVKM. The CDR3 is made up of 14 amino acids. The CDR3 here is CASSAWGGSYEQYF.

The chain uses TRBV4-1 and TRBJ1-1; the D call of TRBD1 rests on TCRdb alone, since no DNA is present to check it. This CDR3 is 14 amino acids long. Germline CDR1 and CDR2: MGHRA and YSYEKL. The CDR3 loop reads CASSRGTFGTEAFF.

The J gene is TRBJ2-3, the V gene TRBV6-5; TCRdb gives TRBD1 as the D gene, but with no DNA this cannot be confirmed. CDR3 size: 15 residues. Germline CDR1 is MNHEY and CDR2 is SVGAGI. The CDR3 loop is CASSYDGGDTDTQYF.

The V gene is TRBV10-3, the J gene TRBJ1-1; the D gene TCRdb calls, TRBD1, cannot be checked with no DNA. The germline CDR1 and CDR2 sequences are ENHRY and SYGVKD. The CDR3 sequence is 15 residues long. The CDR3 loop is CAISDRSGQGTEAFF.

The rearrangement uses TRBV25-1 and TRBJ2-7. The V gene's germline CDR1 is MGHDK and CDR2 SYGVNS. CDR3 length: 14 amino acids. This CDR3 is CASSESGTTYEQYF.

The gene calls are TRBV4-1 and TRBJ2-5; absent DNA, TCRdb's TRBD1 call cannot be checked. Germline assignment: CDR1 MGHRA and CDR2 YSYEKL. This CDR3 is built from 14 residues. CDR3 sequence: CASSQQGQTKTQYF.

The chain couples TRBV4-1 to TRBJ1-1; the D gene TCRdb calls, TRBD1, cannot be checked with no DNA. The CDR3 is made up of 12 amino acids. Germline V gene lookup returns CDR1 MGHRA and CDR2 YSYEKL. The CDR3: CASSHPGAEAFF.

The V gene is TRBV12-3 or TRBV12-4, the J gene TRBJ1-1; TCRdb proposes TRBD1, but this gene call is untestable without DNA. This CDR3 has 13 residues. CDR3 amino acids: CASRSDSYTEAFF.

V is TRBV10-3 and J is TRBJ1-1. CDR1 ENHRY and CDR2 SYGVKD come from the germline V gene. The CDR3 contains 13 residues. Here the CDR3 reads CAISESLGTEAFF.

The chain links TRBV11-3 to TRBJ2-1; no DNA is available, so the TRBD1 call from TCRdb remains unchecked. The length of the CDR3 is 15 residues. Germline CDR1 SGHNT, CDR2 YENEEA. CDR3 protein: CASSSSGGTNNEQFF. The entire variable domain, with the rest obtained from reference TRBV11-3 and TRBJ2-1, is as follows: EAGVVQSPRYKIIEKKQPVAFWCNPISGHNTLYWYLQNLGQGPELLIRYENEEAVDDSQLPKDRFSAERLKGVDSTLKIQPAELGDSAVYLCASSSSGGTNNEQFFGPGTRLTVL.

The chain combines TRBV20-1 with TRBJ2-7; lacking DNA, the TRBD1 call made by TCRdb goes unchecked. Germline loops: CDR1 DFQATT, CDR2 SNEGSKA (reference sequence). CDR3 length: 14 amino acids. The CDR3 here is CSATTPYGSYEQYF.